This TCR beta chain derives from a study of T cells in Graves' hyperthyroidism and ophthalmopathy. Study-wide results and caveats: Ophthalmopathy and stable hyperthyroidism were separated by a 13 V-J model.

CDR1 and CDR2 (germline): SEHNR, FQNEAQ (reference sequence). J gave up 6 bases and V 5 bases, and 7 bases lay outside the gene matches. The CDR3 extends over 13 amino acids. Regarding this clonotype: What it binds is unknown.

Graves' hyperthyroidism was deemed stable absent ophthalmopathy progression within 18 months. Uncontrolled infection, other autoimmune disease, pregnancy or lactation barred patients from enrollment. PBMCs came from about 10 ml fresh peripheral blood. TCR beta CDR3 regions were amplified from RNA. Primed by the HTBI set, a first-round RT-PCR was run on the TCR CDR3. One entry per CDR3 protein, called by TCRdb with MiXCR from the multiplex PCR reads. This sample has roughly 630,000 distinct CDR3 sequences, with about a sixth found just once. V gene TRBV7-9 combines with J gene TRBJ2-7; TRBD1 matches 7 bases. Sequences were obtained from blood. This clonotype was sampled from a woman aged 25 to 45 with Graves' hyperthyroidism. CDR3 in amino acids: CASSEARQGEQYF. In DNA, the CDR3 is TGTGCCAGCAGCGAAGCACGACAGGGCGAGCAGTACTTC.